This T cell receptor beta chain was captured in a study of cytomegalovirus exposure and HLA in healthy donors. Across the study: From donors who were HLA-typed, an early data release held 81 million or so unique TCRs. General study findings and limits: The authors later linked a missense DCLRE1C variant to TCR beta V- and J-gene trimming.

The PCR was carried out with 60 Vbeta primers and 13 Jbeta primers. Here immunoSEQ multiplex PCR was the method, and the copy in TCRdb shows in-frame clones only, minus some. The sample contains some 130,000 clones, around 77% of which appear only once. This CDR3 is built from 18 residues. V lost 3 bases, J lost 2 bases, and 11 bases stayed unmatched. Germline V lookup: CDR1 LNHDA, CDR2 SQIVND (reference sequence). On this clone: The antigen is undetermined.

The specimen sequenced was PBMCs. This chain uses TRBV19 with TRBJ2-5; 11 nucleotides match TRBD2. The origin of this receptor is a man aged 50 to 60 in good health and CMV-seronegative. CDR3 protein: CASSMGSRASGRQETQYF. CDR3 nucleotide sequence: TGTGCCAGTAGTATGGGTTCCCGGGCTAGCGGGAGGCAAGAGACCCAGTACTTC.